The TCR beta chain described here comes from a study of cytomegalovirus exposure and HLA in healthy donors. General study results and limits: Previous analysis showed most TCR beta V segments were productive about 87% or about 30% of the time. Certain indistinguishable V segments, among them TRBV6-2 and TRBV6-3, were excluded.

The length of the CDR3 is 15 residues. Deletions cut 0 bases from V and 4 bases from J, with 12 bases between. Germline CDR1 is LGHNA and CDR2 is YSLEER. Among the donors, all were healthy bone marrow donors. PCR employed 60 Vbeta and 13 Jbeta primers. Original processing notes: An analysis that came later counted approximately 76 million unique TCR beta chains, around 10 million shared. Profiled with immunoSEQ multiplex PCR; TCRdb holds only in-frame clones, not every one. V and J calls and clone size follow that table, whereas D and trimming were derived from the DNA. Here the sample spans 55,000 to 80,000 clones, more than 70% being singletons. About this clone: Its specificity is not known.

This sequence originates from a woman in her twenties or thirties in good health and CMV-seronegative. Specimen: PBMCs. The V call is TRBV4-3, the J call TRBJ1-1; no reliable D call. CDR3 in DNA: TGCGCCAGCAGCCAAGATGGGAGCGCGAGCACTGAAGCTTTCTTT. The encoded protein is CASSQDGSASTEAFF.